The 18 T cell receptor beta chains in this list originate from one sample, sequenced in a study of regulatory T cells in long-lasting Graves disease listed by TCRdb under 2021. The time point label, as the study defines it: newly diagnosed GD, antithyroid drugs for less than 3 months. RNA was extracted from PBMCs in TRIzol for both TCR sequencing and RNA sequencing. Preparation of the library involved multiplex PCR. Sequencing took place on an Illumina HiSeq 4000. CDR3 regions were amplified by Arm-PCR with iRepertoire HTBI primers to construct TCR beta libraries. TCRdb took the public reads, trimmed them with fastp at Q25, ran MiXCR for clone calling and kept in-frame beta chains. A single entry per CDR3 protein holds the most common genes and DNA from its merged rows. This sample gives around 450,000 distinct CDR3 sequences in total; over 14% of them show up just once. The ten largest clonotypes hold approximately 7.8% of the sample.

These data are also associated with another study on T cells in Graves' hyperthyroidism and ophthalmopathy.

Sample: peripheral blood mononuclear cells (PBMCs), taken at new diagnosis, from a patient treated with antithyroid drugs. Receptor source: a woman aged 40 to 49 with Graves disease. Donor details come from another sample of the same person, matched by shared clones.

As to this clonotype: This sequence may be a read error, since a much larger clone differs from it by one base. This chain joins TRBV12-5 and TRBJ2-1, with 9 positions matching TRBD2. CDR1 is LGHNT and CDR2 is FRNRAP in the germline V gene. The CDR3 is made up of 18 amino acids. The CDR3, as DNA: TGTGCTAGTGGTTACGTAGTAGCGGGAGAAAGGTTCTACAGTGAGCAGTTCTTC. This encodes CASGYVVAGERFYSEQFF. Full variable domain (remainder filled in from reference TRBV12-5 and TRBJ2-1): DARVTQTPRHKVTEMGQEVTMRCQPILGHNTVFWYRQTMMQGLELLAYFRNRAPLDDSGMPKDRFSAEMPDATLATLKIQPSEPRDSAVYFCASGYVVAGERFYSEQFFGPGTRLTVL.

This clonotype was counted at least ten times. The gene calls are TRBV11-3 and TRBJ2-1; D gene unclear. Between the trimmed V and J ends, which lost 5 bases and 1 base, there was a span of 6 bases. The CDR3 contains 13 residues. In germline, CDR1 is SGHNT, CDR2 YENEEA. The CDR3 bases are TGTGCCAGCAGCCCCCTATCCTACAATGAGCAGTTCTTC. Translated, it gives CASSPLSYNEQFF.

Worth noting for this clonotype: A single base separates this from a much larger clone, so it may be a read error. Written as DNA, the CDR3 is TGCGCCAGCAGCTTGTATACTAGCGGGAGTGGGCAGTACGTC. Residues: CASSLYTSGSGQYV. The J gene is TRBJ2-7, the V gene TRBV5-1, with 11 positions matching TRBD2. CDR3 length equals 14 residues. CDR1 SGHRS and CDR2 YFSETQ come from the germline V gene. The V gene end was trimmed by 1 base and the J gene end by 9 bases; junction bases not matched to a gene: 6.

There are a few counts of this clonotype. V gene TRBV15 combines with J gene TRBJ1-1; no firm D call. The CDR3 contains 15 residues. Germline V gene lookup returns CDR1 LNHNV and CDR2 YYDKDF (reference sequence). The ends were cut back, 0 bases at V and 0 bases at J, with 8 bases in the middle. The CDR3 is CATSRDWQMNTEAFF. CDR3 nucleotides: TGTGCCACCAGCAGAGATTGGCAGATGAACACTGAAGCTTTCTTT. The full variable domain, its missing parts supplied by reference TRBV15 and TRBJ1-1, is DAMVIQNPRYQVTQFGKPVTLSCSQTLNHNVMYWYQQKSSQAPKLLFHYYDKDFNNEADTPDNFQSRRPNTSFCFLDIRSPGLGDTAMYLCATSRDWQMNTEAFFGQGTRLTVV.

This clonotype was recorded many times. CDR3 protein: CATLYDEQFF. In DNA form, the CDR3 reads TGTGCCACCCTGTACGATGAGCAGTTCTTC. This chain links TRBV28 with TRBJ2-1; unclear D gene. V lost 10 bases and J lost 8, with 9 bases in between. CDR3 length equals 10 residues. The germline V gene has CDR1 MDHEN and CDR2 SYDVKM.

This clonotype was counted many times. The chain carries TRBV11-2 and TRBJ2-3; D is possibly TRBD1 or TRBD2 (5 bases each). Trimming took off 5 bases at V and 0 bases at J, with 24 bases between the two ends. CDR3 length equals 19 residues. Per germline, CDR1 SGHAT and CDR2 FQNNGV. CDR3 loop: CASSHHLGTEQYSTDTQYF. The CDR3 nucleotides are TGTGCCAGCAGCCACCACCTTGGGACGGAGCAATACAGCACAGATACGCAGTATTTT.

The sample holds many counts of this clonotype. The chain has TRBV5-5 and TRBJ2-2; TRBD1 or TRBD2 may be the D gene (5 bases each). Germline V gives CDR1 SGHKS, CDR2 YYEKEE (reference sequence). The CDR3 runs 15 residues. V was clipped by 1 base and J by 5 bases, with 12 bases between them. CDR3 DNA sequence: TGTGCCAGCAGCTTGTCCGGGACGGGGACCGGGGAGCTGTTTTTT. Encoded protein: CASSLSGTGTGELFF.

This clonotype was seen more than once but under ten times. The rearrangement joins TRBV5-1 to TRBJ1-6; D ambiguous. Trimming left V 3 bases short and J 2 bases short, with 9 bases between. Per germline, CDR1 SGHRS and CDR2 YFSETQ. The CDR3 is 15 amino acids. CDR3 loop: CASSSGSTYNSPLHF. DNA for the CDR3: TGCGCCAGCAGCTCCGGGTCCACCTATAATTCACCCCTCCACTTT.

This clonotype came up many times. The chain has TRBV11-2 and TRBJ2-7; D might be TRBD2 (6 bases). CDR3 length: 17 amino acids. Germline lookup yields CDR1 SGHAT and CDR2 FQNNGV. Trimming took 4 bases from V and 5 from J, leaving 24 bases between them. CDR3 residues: CASSSYPRGKLDHEQYF. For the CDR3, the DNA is TGTGCCAGCAGCTCCTACCCCCGGGGGAAGTTAGATCACGAGCAGTACTTC.

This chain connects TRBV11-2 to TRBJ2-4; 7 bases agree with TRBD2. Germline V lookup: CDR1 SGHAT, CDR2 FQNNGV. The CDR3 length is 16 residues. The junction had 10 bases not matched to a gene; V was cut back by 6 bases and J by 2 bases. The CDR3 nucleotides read TGTGCCAGCAGGTCCCCCGGGGGAGGGTCCAAAAACATTCAGTACTTC. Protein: CASRSPGGGSKNIQYF.

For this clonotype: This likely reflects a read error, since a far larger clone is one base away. CDR3 loop: CASTPGTSGYNEQFF. The CDR3 coding sequence is TGTGCCAGCACCCCCGGGACTAGCGGTTACAATGAGCAGTTCTTC. This chain uses TRBV11-3 with TRBJ2-1, with 11 bases lining up with TRBD2. With V trimmed by 7 bases and J by 4 bases, 6 bases remained unmatched. Germline CDR1 SGHNT, CDR2 YENEEA. The CDR3 length is 15 residues.

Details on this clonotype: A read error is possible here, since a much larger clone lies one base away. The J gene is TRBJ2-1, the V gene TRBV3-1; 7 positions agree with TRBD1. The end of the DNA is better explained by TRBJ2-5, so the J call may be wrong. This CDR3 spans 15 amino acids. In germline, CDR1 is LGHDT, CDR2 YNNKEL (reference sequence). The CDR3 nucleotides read TGTGCCAGCAGCCAAGATCCGGCAGGGGGAGAGGCCCAGTACTTC. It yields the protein CASSQDPAGGEAQYF.

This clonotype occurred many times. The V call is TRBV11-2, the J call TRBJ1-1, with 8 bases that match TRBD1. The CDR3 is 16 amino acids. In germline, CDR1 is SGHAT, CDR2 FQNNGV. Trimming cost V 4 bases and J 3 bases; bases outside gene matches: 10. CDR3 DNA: TGTGCCAGCAGCTCGCTCCCCGGGACAGGATACACTGAAGCTTTCTTT. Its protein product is CASSSLPGTGYTEAFF.

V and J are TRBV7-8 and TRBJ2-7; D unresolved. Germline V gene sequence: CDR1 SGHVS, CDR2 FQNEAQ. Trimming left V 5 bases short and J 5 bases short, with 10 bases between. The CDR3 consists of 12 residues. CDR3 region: CASSPQRDEQYF. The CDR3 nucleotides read TGTGCCAGCAGCCCCCAAAGGGACGAGCAGTACTTC. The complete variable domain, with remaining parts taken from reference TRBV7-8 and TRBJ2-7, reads GAGVSQSPRYKVAKRGQDVALRCDPISGHVSLFWYQQALGQGPEFLTYFQNEAQLDKSGLPSDRFFAERPEGSVSTLKIQRTQQEDSAVYLCASSPQRDEQYFGPGTRLTVT.

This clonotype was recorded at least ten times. The CDR3 protein is CATSDFPSGRTDTQYF. In nucleotides, the CDR3 is TGTGCCACCAGTGATTTTCCTAGCGGGAGGACAGATACGCAGTATTTT. This sequence joins TRBV24-1 and TRBJ2-3; 11 nucleotides agree with TRBD2. V was clipped by 1 base and J by 3 bases; unmatched bases: 2. Germline CDR1 KGHDR, CDR2 SFDVKD. The CDR3 is made up of 16 amino acids.

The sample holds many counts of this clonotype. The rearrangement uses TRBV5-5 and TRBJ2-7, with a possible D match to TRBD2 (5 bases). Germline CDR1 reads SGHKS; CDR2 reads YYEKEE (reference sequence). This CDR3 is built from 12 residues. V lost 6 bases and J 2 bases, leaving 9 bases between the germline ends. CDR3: CASNTGTYEQYF. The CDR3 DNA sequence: TGTGCCAGCAATACCGGGACCTACGAGCAGTACTTC.

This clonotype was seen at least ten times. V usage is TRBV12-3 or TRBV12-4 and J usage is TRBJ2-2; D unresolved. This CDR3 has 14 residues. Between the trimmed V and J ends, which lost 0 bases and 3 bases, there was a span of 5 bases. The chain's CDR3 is CASSLARYTGELFF. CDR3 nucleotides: TGTGCCAGCAGTTTAGCCAGATACACCGGGGAGCTGTTTTTT.

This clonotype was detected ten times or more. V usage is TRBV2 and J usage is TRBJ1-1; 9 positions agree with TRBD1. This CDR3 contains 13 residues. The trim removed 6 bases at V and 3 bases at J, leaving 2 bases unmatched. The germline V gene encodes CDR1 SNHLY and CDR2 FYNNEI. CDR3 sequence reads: CASRGQGYTEAFF. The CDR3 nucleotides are TGTGCCAGCAGGGGACAGGGTTACACTGAAGCTTTCTTT.